This T cell receptor beta chain was captured by sequencing in a study of response to subunit inactivated influenza vaccine. As regards this clonotype: Its antigen is not identified.

Study-level results: The study's authors posited that every seasonal influenza vaccination enlists few new T cells.

MiXCR, applied by TCRdb to the RT-PCR reads, yields one record per CDR3 protein. The sample lists around 750,000 distinct CDR3 sequences, approximately 21% occurring once. Germline V lookup: CDR1 SGHVS, CDR2 FQNEAQ. The ends lost 1 base at V and 3 bases at J; junction bases unmatched: 3. The CDR3 totals 15 residues. The chain joins TRBV7-8 to TRBJ1-1, with 9 bases lining up with TRBD1. The sample here was PBMCs from blood, taken approximately 5 days after vaccination. The source is a man aged 50-59 years who received an inactivated influenza vaccine. CDR3 amino acids: CASSLDRGLYTEAFF. The CDR3, as DNA: TGTGCCAGCAGCTTAGACAGGGGGCTTTACACTGAAGCTTTCTTT.